One sample yielded the 27 T cell receptor beta chains listed below, sequenced in a study of T cell responses to AZD1222 COVID-19 vaccine. Produced via immunoSEQ multiplex PCR; TCRdb's table is partial and in-frame only. The sample consists of about 54,000 clones, less than 90% of them appearing once. Sequencing was performed on peripheral blood, taken 28 days after the second AZD1222 dose. All receptors come from an adult who received the AZD1222 COVID-19 vaccine.

The chain is built from TRBV7-8 and TRBJ2-2; D might be TRBD2 (5 bases). Germline assignment: CDR1 SGHVS and CDR2 FQNEAQ. This CDR3 is 16 amino acids long. V shed 3 bases and J shed 2 bases, with 13 bases lying between them. The CDR3 protein is CASSFRPGVNTGELFF. CDR3 in DNA: TGTGCCAGCAGCTTCAGACCCGGGGTTAACACCGGGGAGCTGTTTTTT.

CDR3 region: CASSYGQGATYEQYF. The CDR3 DNA reads TGTGCCAGCAGCTACGGACAGGGTGCCACCTACGAGCAGTACTTC. The genes are TRBV7-9 and TRBJ2-7; TRBD1 matches at 8 bases. Trimming cost V 4 bases and J 2 bases; bases outside gene matches: 7. The CDR3 covers 15 residues. The germline CDR1 and CDR2 sequences are SEHNR and FQNEAQ (reference sequence). Full variable domain (remainder filled in from reference TRBV7-9 and TRBJ2-7): DTGVSQNPRHKITKRGQNVTFRCDPISEHNRLYWYRQTLGQGPEFLTYFQNEAQLEKSRLLSDRFSAERPKGSFSTLEIQRTEQGDSAMYLCASSYGQGATYEQYFGPGTRLTVT.

The rearrangement joins TRBV6-1 to TRBJ1-5, with TRBD1 matching over 11 bases. The CDR3 runs to 16 residues. The germline V gene encodes CDR1 MNHNS and CDR2 SASEGT. The J segment lost 7 bases and the V segment lost 4 bases, leaving 9 bases of the junction unmatched. As DNA, the CDR3 is TGTGCCAGCAGTGCAGTAGGGACAGGGGGGGGACAGCCCCAGCATTTT. Its translation is CASSAVGTGGGQPQHF.

J is TRBJ2-7 and V is TRBV15, with 9 bases fitting TRBD2. V shed 0 bases, J shed 0 bases, and the junction held 6 bases outside the gene matches. The germline gives CDR1 LNHNV, CDR2 YYDKDF (reference sequence). This CDR3 has 17 amino acids. The CDR3 protein is CATSRDYAGGASYEQYF. In DNA, the CDR3 is TGTGCCACCAGCAGAGATTATGCGGGAGGGGCCTCCTACGAGCAGTACTTC.

This chain joins TRBV4-2 and TRBJ2-7, with D tentatively TRBD1 (7 bases). The germline V gene encodes CDR1 LGHNA and CDR2 YNFKEQ. This CDR3 comprises 17 residues. The germline V and J ends were trimmed by 1 base and 1 base, with 17 bases remaining between them. The CDR3: CASSQAVGTAGSYEQYF. The CDR3 DNA reads as TGTGCCAGCAGCCAAGCCGTCGGGACAGCGGGTTCCTACGAGCAGTACTTC.

In nucleotides, the CDR3 is TGTGCCAGCTCATCGGATGGCTCCTACGAGCAGTACTTC. Amino acids: CASSSDGSYEQYF. J is TRBJ2-7 and V is TRBV18, with D unresolved. CDR3 size: 13 residues. Germline-derived CDR1 and CDR2 are KGHSH and LQKENI. V lost 5 bases to trimming and J lost 0 bases, with 8 bases between them.

V gene TRBV2 combines with J gene TRBJ1-5, with 9 nucleotides matching TRBD1. Germline V gene data show CDR1 as SNHLY and CDR2 as FYNNEI. Trimming removed 8 bases from V and 6 bases from J; junction bases left unmatched: 8. This CDR3 has 14 residues. The CDR3 DNA reads TGTGCCAGCCGGACAGGGGAGAATAGTCAGCCCCAGCATTTT. Translating it yields CASRTGENSQPQHF.

This sequence joins TRBV6-5 and TRBJ1-2; 7 positions match TRBD1. This CDR3 has 15 amino acids. Germline V gene lookup returns CDR1 MNHEY and CDR2 SVGAGI. Trimming took 0 bases from V and 7 from J; bases not matched to a gene: 8. The CDR3: CASSYSPTGVPGYTF. CDR3 DNA sequence: TGTGCCAGCAGTTACTCACCTACAGGGGTCCCTGGCTACACCTTC.

The chain joins TRBV2 to TRBJ2-5; D is uncertain. V gave up 0 bases and J gave up 5 bases, with 1 base separating them. Germline CDR1 SNHLY, CDR2 FYNNEI. The CDR3 loop spans 11 amino acids. The CDR3 bases are TGTGCCAGCAGTGAAGCGGAGACCCAGTACTTC. Its protein product is CASSEAETQYF.

The DNA of the CDR3 is TGTGCCAGCAGCCTCCAGGGGCATCAGCCCCAGCATTTT. Translated: CASSLQGHQPQHF. The V gene is TRBV14, the J gene TRBJ1-5; D perhaps matches TRBD1 (6 bases). Trimming removed 4 bases from V and 5 bases from J, with 9 bases in between. The CDR3 length is 13 residues. CDR1 is SGHDN, CDR2 FVKESK, per germline. The complete variable domain, with remaining parts taken from reference TRBV14 and TRBJ1-5, reads EAGVTQFPSHSVIEKGQTVTLRCDPISGHDNLYWYRRVMGKEIKFLLHFVKESKQDESGMPNNRFLAERTGGTYSTLKVQPAELEDSGVYFCASSLQGHQPQHFGDGTRLSIL.

The CDR3 sequence: CASSFRGGAREQYF. Written as DNA, the CDR3 is TGTGCCAGCAGTTTTAGGGGGGGGGCACGAGAGCAGTACTTC. The gene calls are TRBV27 and TRBJ2-7; D possibly corresponds to TRBD2 (7 bases). The CDR3 covers 14 residues. V was shortened by 3 bases and J by 7 bases, with 16 bases between the two germline ends. Germline V gives CDR1 MNHEY, CDR2 SMNVEV (reference sequence).

The chain employs TRBV7-9 and TRBJ1-2; no definite D call. V was cut by 1 base and J by 2 bases, with 8 bases left in between. CDR1 SEHNR and CDR2 FQNEAQ come from the germline V gene (reference sequence). The CDR3 extends over 14 amino acids. The CDR3 reads CASSLGEENYGYTF. The CDR3 nucleotides read TGTGCCAGCAGCTTAGGTGAGGAGAACTATGGCTACACCTTC.

CDR3 nucleotides: TGCGCCAGCAGCGCGGTGGGGGTCCACGAGCAGTACTTC. Amino acids: CASSAVGVHEQYF. The chain employs TRBV5-1 and TRBJ2-7; possibly TRBD1 or TRBD2 for D (5 bases each). V was trimmed by 4 bases and J by 5 bases, leaving 13 bases between them. This CDR3 is 13 amino acids long. CDR1 and CDR2 from the germline V gene are SGHRS and YFSETQ.

This clone was observed a single time. The V and J genes are TRBV6-5 and TRBJ1-2; 7 positions agree with TRBD1. The germline V gene encodes CDR1 MNHEY and CDR2 SVGAGI. With 7 bases clipped from V and 4 bases from J, the junction kept 6 bases outside the gene matches. The CDR3 has 13 residues. The CDR3 sequence is CASTLRDSYGYTF. In DNA form, the CDR3 reads TGTGCCAGCACCCTACGGGACAGCTATGGCTACACCTTC.

V and J are TRBV5-6 and TRBJ2-1; D is perhaps TRBD1 (5 bases). Deletions cut 3 bases from V and 4 bases from J, with 17 bases between. Germline lookup yields CDR1 SGHDT and CDR2 YYEEEE. The CDR3 runs 16 residues. CDR3 DNA sequence: TGTGCCAGCAGCTGGAGTACAGGCGAGTTATACAATGAGCAGTTCTTC. Translating gives CASSWSTGELYNEQFF.

This chain connects TRBV2 to TRBJ1-4, with D tentatively TRBD1 (5 bases). Germline V gene sequence: CDR1 SNHLY, CDR2 FYNNEI. CDR3 length equals 13 residues. V was pared by 4 bases and J by 6 bases, with 9 bases between. CDR3 in amino acids: CASSVEGYEKLFF. The CDR3 DNA reads TGTGCCAGCAGTGTAGAGGGGTATGAAAAACTGTTTTTT. Full variable domain (rest looked up from reference TRBV2 and TRBJ1-4): EPEVTQTPSHQVTQMGQEVILRCVPISNHLYFYWYRQILGQKVEFLVSFYNNEISEKSEIFDDQFSVERPDGSNFTLKIRSTKLEDSAMYFCASSVEGYEKLFFGSGTQLSVL.

The chain joins TRBV6-5 to TRBJ2-1; 7 bases are shared with TRBD2. CDR1 and CDR2 (germline): MNHEY, SVGAGI. Unmatched junction bases numbered 8, after V lost 8 bases and J lost 1 base. The CDR3 runs 15 residues. The CDR3 is CASARRGVSYNEQFF. CDR3 sequence (DNA): TGTGCCAGCGCCAGACGGGGGGTTTCCTACAATGAGCAGTTCTTC.

Written as DNA, the CDR3 is TGCGCCAGCAGCCAAGGGGGATGGGGGACTACGACAGATACGCAGTATTTT. Translating it yields CASSQGGWGTTTDTQYF. The chain couples TRBV4-3 to TRBJ2-3; 7 bases are shared with TRBD2. V trimming: 1 base; J trimming: 3 bases; junction bases outside the gene matches: 10. This CDR3 spans 17 amino acids. From germline, CDR1 is LGHNA and CDR2 YSLEER.

In this sample, this clone turned up once. This chain connects TRBV28 to TRBJ2-1; D unclear. Germline V gene data show CDR1 as MDHEN and CDR2 as SYDVKM. The CDR3 covers 12 residues. V was trimmed by 3 bases and J by 7 bases, leaving 7 bases between them. The CDR3 nucleotides read TGTGCCAGCAGTTTTAAGGATAATGAGCAGTTCTTC. Residues: CASSFKDNEQFF.

The V call is TRBV6-5, the J call TRBJ1-4, with D tentatively TRBD1 (5 bases). The CDR3 spans 14 residues. V was clipped by 6 bases and J by 0 bases, with 8 bases between them. Germline V gene lookup returns CDR1 MNHEY and CDR2 SVGAGI. The DNA of the CDR3 is TGTGCCAGCAGAGGGGAGGCAACTAATGAAAAACTGTTTTTT. Translated, it gives CASRGEATNEKLFF.

The chain has TRBV7-8 and TRBJ2-1, with D possibly being TRBD2 (6 bases). CDR1 SGHVS and CDR2 FQNEAQ come from the germline V gene. Deletions cut 1 base from V and 3 bases from J, with 19 bases between. This CDR3 has 18 residues. Here the CDR3 reads CASSLGRLAAVHYNEQFF. The CDR3 DNA is TGTGCCAGCAGCTTAGGAAGGTTAGCGGCTGTTCACTACAATGAGCAGTTCTTC.

V usage is TRBV5-1 and J usage is TRBJ2-7; either TRBD1 or TRBD2 may supply D (5 bases each). Germline V CDR1 and CDR2: SGHRS, YFSETQ. Deletions cut 8 bases from V and 5 bases from J, with 11 bases between. The CDR3 contains 11 residues. The CDR3 reads CASKMGDEQYF. DNA for the CDR3: TGCGCCAGTAAGATGGGGGACGAGCAGTACTTC.

The gene calls are TRBV5-1 and TRBJ2-7; 8 nucleotides agree with TRBD1. The CDR3 consists of 15 residues. Trimming removed 4 bases from V and 4 bases from J; junction bases left unmatched: 10. The germline CDR1 and CDR2 sequences are SGHRS and YFSETQ. The CDR3: CASSPTTGGGYEQYF. The CDR3 DNA follows: TGCGCCAGCAGCCCTACTACAGGGGGTGGGTACGAGCAGTACTTC.

CDR3 sequence: CASTRTGLGNQPQHF. As DNA, the CDR3 is TGTGCCAGCACCCGGACAGGGTTGGGCAATCAGCCCCAGCATTTT. The V gene is TRBV28, the J gene TRBJ1-5; 8 bases agree with TRBD1. The V segment lost 7 bases and the J segment 2 bases; nucleotides outside the gene matches: 7. Germline CDR1 is MDHEN and CDR2 is SYDVKM. CDR3 length: 15 residues.

This rearrangement joins TRBV5-6 to TRBJ2-1; D is perhaps TRBD2 (6 bases). Germline values: CDR1 SGHDT, CDR2 YYEEEE. Trimming shortened V by 5 bases and J by 6 bases, and 6 bases separated the two germline ends. This CDR3 contains 11 residues. CDR3 DNA: TGTGCCAGCAGGACTAGCAATGAGCAGTTCTTC. This encodes CASRTSNEQFF.

The J gene is TRBJ2-1, the V gene TRBV9; a possible D gene is TRBD2 (6 bases). Deletions cut 4 bases from V and 9 bases from J, with 17 bases between. Germline V lookup: CDR1 SGDLS, CDR2 YYNGEE. The CDR3 spans 14 residues. CDR3 coding DNA: TGTGCCAGCAGCTTTAGGACTAACGACGGTGAGCAGTTCTTC. Protein product: CASSFRTNDGEQFF.

This sequence joins TRBV20-1 and TRBJ2-7, with D tentatively TRBD2 (5 bases). The length of the CDR3 is 11 residues. The germline gives CDR1 DFQATT, CDR2 SNEGSKA (reference sequence). The ends were cut back, 0 bases at V and 11 bases at J, with 11 bases in the middle. As DNA, the CDR3 is TGCAGTGCTAGAGATCGGGGTACAGAGTACTTC. It encodes CSARDRGTEYF.